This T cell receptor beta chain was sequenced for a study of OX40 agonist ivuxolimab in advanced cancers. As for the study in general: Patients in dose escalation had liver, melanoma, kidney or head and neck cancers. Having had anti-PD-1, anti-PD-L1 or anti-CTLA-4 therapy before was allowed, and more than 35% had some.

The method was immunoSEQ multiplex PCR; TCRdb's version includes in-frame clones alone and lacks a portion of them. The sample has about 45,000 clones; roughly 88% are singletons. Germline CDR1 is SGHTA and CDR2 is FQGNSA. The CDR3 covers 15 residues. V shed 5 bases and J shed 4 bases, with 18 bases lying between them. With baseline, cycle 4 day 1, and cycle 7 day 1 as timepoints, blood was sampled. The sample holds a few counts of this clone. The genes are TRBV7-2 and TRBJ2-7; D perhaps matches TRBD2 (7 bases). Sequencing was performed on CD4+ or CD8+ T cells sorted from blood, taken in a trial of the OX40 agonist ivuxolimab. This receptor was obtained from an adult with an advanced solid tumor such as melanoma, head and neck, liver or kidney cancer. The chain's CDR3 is CASSRWRGLTYEQYF. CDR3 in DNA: TGTGCCAGCAGCCGATGGCGGGGGCTGACATACGAGCAGTACTTC.